This section outlines one T cell receptor beta chain sequence together with its context. Antigen: not known. One end of the junction varies from germline; a read error may be responsible. Libraries were prepared by immunoSEQ multiplex PCR; TCRdb keeps only in-frame clonotypes and omits some of them. The sample has 2 million to 2.5 million clones, approximately 94% seen once. The sample is drawn from a study of shared clonotypes between healthy human individuals. Study information: There were three CD4 naive, three CD4 memory, two CD8 naive and one CD8 memory plates per donor. Findings of the study overall: Larger estimated richness was generally seen in naive subsets than in memory subsets.

This receptor was identified in a young man in good health. Sample: naive CD4+ T cells sorted from blood. The subset here: CD45RA+ positively selected.

CDR3 in amino acids: CASSHSILGGNEQFF. The CDR3 nucleotides are TGTGCCAGCAGTCACTCCATTCTAGGGGGCAATGAGCAGTTCTTC. The chain links TRBV6-5 to TRBJ2-1; maybe TRBD1 (6 bases). The CDR3 is 15 residues long. CDR1 is MNHEY and CDR2 is SVGAGI in the germline V gene.